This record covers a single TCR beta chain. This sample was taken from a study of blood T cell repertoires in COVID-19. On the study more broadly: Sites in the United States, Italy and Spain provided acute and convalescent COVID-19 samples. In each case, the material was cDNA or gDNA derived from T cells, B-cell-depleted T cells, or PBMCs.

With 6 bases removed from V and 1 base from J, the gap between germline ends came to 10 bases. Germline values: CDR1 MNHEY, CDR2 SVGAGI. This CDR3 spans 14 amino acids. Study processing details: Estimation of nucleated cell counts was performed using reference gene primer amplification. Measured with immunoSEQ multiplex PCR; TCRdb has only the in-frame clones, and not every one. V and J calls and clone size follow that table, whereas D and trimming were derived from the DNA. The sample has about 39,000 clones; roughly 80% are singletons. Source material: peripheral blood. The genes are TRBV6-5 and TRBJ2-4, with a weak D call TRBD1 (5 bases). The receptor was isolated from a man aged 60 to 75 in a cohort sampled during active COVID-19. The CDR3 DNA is TGTGCCAGCAGATACCCAGGGGCCAAAAACATTCAGTACTTC. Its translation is CASRYPGAKNIQYF.